A single sample is the source of the 25 T cell receptor beta chains below, sequenced in a study of control samples from healthy donors and cancer patients. Sequencing used immunoSEQ multiplex PCR; TCRdb keeps in-frame clones, though not all of them. The table records 150,000 to 180,000 clones, more than 85% of them present only once. Source material: blood. These receptors came from a man in his fifties or sixties in good health.

V usage is TRBV11-3 and J usage is TRBJ2-1; 8 bases line up with TRBD2. V lost 0 bases and J lost 4; bases outside the gene matches: 8. Germline assignment: CDR1 SGHNT and CDR2 YENEEA. This CDR3 spans 17 amino acids. Here the CDR3 DNA reads TGTGCCAGCAGCTTAGAGGCGGGGACTAGTCGGTACAATGAGCAGTTCTTC. As protein: CASSLEAGTSRYNEQFF.

The J gene is TRBJ1-5, the V gene TRBV4-1, with D hard to call. The CDR3 is 17 amino acids. Trimming stripped 0 bases from V and 2 bases from J, with 14 bases between. The V gene's germline CDR1 is MGHRA and CDR2 YSYEKL. CDR3 nucleotide sequence: TGCGCCAGCAGCCAAGACCCGCCGAGGGTAGGCAATCAGCCCCAGCATTTT. This translates into CASSQDPPRVGNQPQHF.

This sequence joins TRBV29-1 and TRBJ1-5; tentative D call: TRBD1 (6 bases). V shed 6 bases and J shed 0 bases, with 12 bases lying between them. The CDR3 is made up of 14 amino acids. In germline, CDR1 is SQVTM, CDR2 ANQGSEA. The CDR3 region has the DNA TGCAGCGTACGCGAGGGACATAGCAATCAGCCCCAGCATTTT. It encodes CSVREGHSNQPQHF.

This chain uses TRBV29-1 with TRBJ1-1; D perhaps matches TRBD1 (5 bases). Germline lookup yields CDR1 SQVTM and CDR2 ANQGSEA. This CDR3 has 11 amino acids. Trimming took 6 bases from V and 2 from J, leaving 7 bases between them. CDR3: CSVQGNTEAFF. The CDR3, as DNA: TGCAGCGTCCAGGGAAACACTGAAGCTTTCTTT.

The V call is TRBV18, the J call TRBJ1-6; tentative D call: TRBD1 (5 bases). Germline V gene data show CDR1 as KGHSH and CDR2 as LQKENI. There are 12 residues in the CDR3. V dropped 5 bases and J dropped 7 bases, with 6 bases sitting between them. CDR3 loop: CASSNRNSPLHF. CDR3 in DNA: TGTGCCAGCTCAAACAGGAATTCACCCCTCCACTTT.

The rearrangement uses TRBV30 and TRBJ1-6; D uncertain. This CDR3 is 13 amino acids long. Germline CDR1 reads GTSNPN; CDR2 reads SVGIG (reference sequence). Trimming removed 4 bases at V and 6 bases at J, with 10 bases between. In nucleotides, the CDR3 is TGTGCCTGGAAGGAGGCAGGTAATTCACCCCTCCACTTT. Amino acids: CAWKEAGNSPLHF.

Only one count was recorded for this clone. This rearrangement joins TRBV28 to TRBJ1-2, with TRBD1 identical over 8 bases. V gave up 5 bases and J gave up 0 bases; unmatched junction bases: 14. This CDR3 has 18 residues. Per germline, CDR1 MDHEN and CDR2 SYDVKM. The CDR3 spells CASSPTRFRQGPNYGYTF. The CDR3 coding sequence is TGTGCCAGCAGTCCCACCCGATTCCGACAGGGGCCTAACTATGGCTACACCTTC.

This chain joins TRBV6-5 and TRBJ1-4; no reliable D call. CDR3 length: 14 amino acids. CDR1 is MNHEY, CDR2 SVGAGI, per germline. The germline V and J ends were trimmed by 2 bases and 8 bases, with 12 bases remaining between them. The CDR3 nucleotides are TGTGCCAGCAGTTACGACCCTGTTGGGGAAAAACTGTTTTTT. This sequence encodes CASSYDPVGEKLFF.

V usage is TRBV6-5 and J usage is TRBJ1-1; D remains ambiguous. Germline CDR1 is MNHEY and CDR2 is SVGAGI. Trimming removed 2 bases from V and 3 bases from J, with 10 bases in between. The CDR3 length is 14 residues. CDR3 in amino acids: CASSYRAFDTEAFF. As DNA, the CDR3 is TGTGCCAGCAGTTACAGGGCTTTTGACACTGAAGCTTTCTTT.

The chain recombines TRBV3-1 (or the pseudogene TRBV3-2) with TRBJ1-1, with D unclear. In germline, CDR1 is LGHDT, CDR2 YNNKEL (reference sequence). V was clipped by 4 bases and J by 2 bases, with 11 bases between them. The CDR3 contains 14 residues. The CDR3 DNA reads TGTGCCAGCAGCCGATGGGAGGTCAACACTGAAGCTTTCTTT. Translating it yields CASSRWEVNTEAFF.

About this clone: A junction end diverges from the germline sequence, so it may reflect a read error. The rearrangement links TRBV10-3 to TRBJ2-1; TRBD2 agrees at 7 bases. Germline CDR1 ENHRY, CDR2 SYGVKD. The CDR3 loop spans 15 amino acids. CDR3 region: CAIRESSGSYNEQFF. CDR3 sequence (DNA): TGTGCCATCAGAGAGTCTAGCGGATCCTACAATGAGCAGTTCTTC.

This rearrangement joins TRBV5-6 to TRBJ1-5; D ambiguous. The CDR3 spans 14 residues. From germline, CDR1 is SGHDT and CDR2 YYEEEE. V shed 3 bases and J shed 0 bases, with 7 bases lying between them. CDR3 DNA: TGTGCCAGCAGCTCGAGGTATAGCAATCAGCCCCAGCATTTT. Protein product: CASSSRYSNQPQHF. The whole variable domain, filled in from reference TRBV5-6 and TRBJ1-5, reads DAGVTQSPTHLIKTRGQQVTLRCSPKSGHDTVSWYQQALGQGPQFIFQYYEEEERQRGNFPDRFSGHQFPNYSSELNVNALLLGDSALYLCASSSRYSNQPQHFGDGTRLSIL.

The chain recombines TRBV10-2 with TRBJ1-1, with D perhaps TRBD1 (5 bases). V lost 2 bases and J lost 2, with 6 bases in between. The germline CDR1 and CDR2 sequences are WSHSY and SAAADI. The length of the CDR3 is 13 residues. CDR3 loop: CASSEGGNTEAFF. In DNA, the CDR3 is TGCGCCAGCAGTGAGGGGGGAAACACTGAAGCTTTCTTT.

This chain uses TRBV28 with TRBJ2-7, with 9 bases fitting TRBD1. The CDR3 extends over 13 amino acids. Trimming cost V 7 bases and J 2 bases; bases outside gene matches: 3. The germline gives CDR1 MDHEN, CDR2 SYDVKM. CDR3 DNA: TGTGCCAGCAAGACAGGGGGGCCCTACGAGCAGTACTTC. Translating it yields CASKTGGPYEQYF.

This sequence joins TRBV30 and TRBJ1-3; no firm D call. The CDR3 runs 15 residues. CDR1 is GTSNPN, CDR2 SVGIG, per germline (reference sequence). V gave up 2 bases and J gave up 0 bases, with 11 bases separating them. The CDR3 DNA is TGTGCCTGGAGTAGGCCTCAAGCCTCTGGAAACACCATATATTTT. Protein sequence: CAWSRPQASGNTIYF.

CDR3 loop: CASSYSRQRNIQYF. CDR3 nucleotides: TGTGCCAGCAGTTACTCGCGCCAGAGAAACATTCAGTACTTC. The V call is TRBV6-5, the J call TRBJ2-4; D gene unclear. The CDR3 is 14 residues long. V was cut by 0 bases and J by 6 bases, with 9 bases left in between. Per germline, CDR1 MNHEY and CDR2 SVGAGI.

V usage is TRBV28 and J usage is TRBJ2-7; D is ambiguous. The CDR3 has 13 residues. Germline V lookup: CDR1 MDHEN, CDR2 SYDVKM. Trimming removed 5 bases at V and 7 bases at J, with 15 bases between. CDR3 residues: CASSHIDSLEQYF. The CDR3 bases are TGTGCCAGCAGTCACATAGATTCTCTTGAGCAGTACTTC. Looking up the rest from reference TRBV28 and TRBJ2-7 gives the full variable domain: DVKVTQSSRYLVKRTGEKVFLECVQDMDHENMFWYRQDPGLGLRLIYFSYDVKMKEKGDIPEGYSVSREKKERFSLILESASTNQTSMYLCASSHIDSLEQYFGPGTRLTVT.

The chain carries TRBV2 and TRBJ1-1; a weak D match, TRBD1 (6 bases). Trimming shortened V by 4 bases and J by 0 bases, and 12 bases separated the two germline ends. The CDR3 has 15 residues. The germline CDR1 and CDR2 sequences are SNHLY and FYNNEI. CDR3 bases: TGTGCCAGCAGTGCGAAACAGGGTTTGAACACTGAAGCTTTCTTT. It translates to CASSAKQGLNTEAFF.

The genes are TRBV10-3 and TRBJ2-3, with 7 bases lining up with TRBD2. V gave up 7 bases and J gave up 2 bases; unmatched junction bases: 6. The germline gives CDR1 ENHRY, CDR2 SYGVKD. The CDR3 runs 14 residues. Here the CDR3 reads CAIKDWDYTDTQYF. The CDR3 DNA sequence: TGTGCCATCAAGGATTGGGACTACACAGATACGCAGTATTTT.

The chain joins TRBV19 to TRBJ1-5; 9 nucleotides match TRBD1. CDR3 size: 16 residues. Per germline, CDR1 LNHDA and CDR2 SQIVND (reference sequence). V was pared by 11 bases and J by 0 bases, with 11 bases of the junction left unmatched. The CDR3 DNA reads as TGTGCCGGCCGGGACAGGGAGGGCTATAGCAATCAGCCCCAGCATTTT. Amino acids: CAGRDREGYSNQPQHF.

The chain combines TRBV11-2 with TRBJ1-1, with 7 bases aligning to TRBD1. CDR1 is SGHAT, CDR2 FQNNGV, per germline. This CDR3 is 16 amino acids long. V lost 5 bases and J lost 0; bases outside the gene matches: 9. The CDR3 bases are TGTGCCAGCAGCAGAGGGACAGCCCAACTGAACACTGAAGCTTTCTTT. Translation gives CASSRGTAQLNTEAFF.

CDR3 protein: CASKFPTSGGFSEQFF. As DNA, the CDR3 is TGTGCCAGCAAATTCCCCACTAGCGGGGGCTTTAGTGAGCAGTTCTTC. The chain is built from TRBV28 and TRBJ2-1; TRBD2 agrees at 11 bases. The germline V gene encodes CDR1 MDHEN and CDR2 SYDVKM. J was trimmed by 9 bases and V by 7 bases; bases with no gene match: 14. There are 16 residues in the CDR3.

The chain uses TRBV7-9 and TRBJ2-3; D gene ambiguous. CDR3 size: 16 residues. V dropped 0 bases and J dropped 0 bases, with 10 bases sitting between them. The germline gives CDR1 SEHNR, CDR2 FQNEAQ (reference sequence). CDR3 sequence reads: CASSLAVFTSTDTQYF. For the CDR3, the DNA is TGTGCCAGCAGCTTAGCGGTTTTCACTAGCACAGATACGCAGTATTTT.

The rearrangement links TRBV7-9 to TRBJ2-5; the match to TRBD1 covers 12 bases. V shed 5 bases, J shed 7 bases, and the junction held 11 bases outside the gene matches. The CDR3 spans 16 residues. Germline V gene lookup returns CDR1 SEHNR and CDR2 FQNEAQ (reference sequence). CDR3 sequence reads: CASSAPGQGALGTQYF. The CDR3 DNA reads TGTGCCAGCAGCGCGCCGGGACAGGGGGCGCTTGGGACCCAGTACTTC.

The V and J genes are TRBV20-1 and TRBJ2-7; the D is unclear. The CDR3 contains 11 residues. V was cut by 4 bases and J by 6 bases, with 10 bases left in between. Per germline, CDR1 DFQATT and CDR2 SNEGSKA (reference sequence). DNA for the CDR3: TGCAGTGCTACCCAGAGAGGCGAGCAGTACTTC. Translation gives CSATQRGEQYF.